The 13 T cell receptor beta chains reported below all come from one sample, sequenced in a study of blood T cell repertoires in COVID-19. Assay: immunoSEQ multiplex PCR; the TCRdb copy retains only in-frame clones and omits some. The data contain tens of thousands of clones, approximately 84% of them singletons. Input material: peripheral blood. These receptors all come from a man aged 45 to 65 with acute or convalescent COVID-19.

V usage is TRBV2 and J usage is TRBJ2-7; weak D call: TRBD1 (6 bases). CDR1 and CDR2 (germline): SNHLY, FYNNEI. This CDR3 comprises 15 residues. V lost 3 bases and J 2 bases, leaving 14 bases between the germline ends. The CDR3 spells CASSDPRDITYEQYF. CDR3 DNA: TGTGCCAGCAGTGACCCTAGGGACATAACCTACGAGCAGTACTTC.

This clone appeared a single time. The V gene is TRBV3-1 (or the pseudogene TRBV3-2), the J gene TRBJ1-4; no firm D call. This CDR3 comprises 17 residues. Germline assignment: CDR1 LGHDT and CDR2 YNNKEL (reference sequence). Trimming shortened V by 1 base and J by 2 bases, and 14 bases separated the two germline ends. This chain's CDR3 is CASSQALGPYTNEKLFF. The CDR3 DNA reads TGTGCCAGCAGCCAAGCGCTGGGCCCTTACACTAATGAAAAACTGTTTTTT.

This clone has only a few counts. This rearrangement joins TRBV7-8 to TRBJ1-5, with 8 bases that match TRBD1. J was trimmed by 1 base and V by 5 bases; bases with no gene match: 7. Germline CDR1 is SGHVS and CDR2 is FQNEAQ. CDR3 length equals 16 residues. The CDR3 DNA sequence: TGTGCCAGCAGCCCCCGCGACAGGGGCAGCAATCAGCCCCAGCATTTT. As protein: CASSPRDRGSNQPQHF. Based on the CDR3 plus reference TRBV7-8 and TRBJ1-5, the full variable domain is GAGVSQSPRYKVAKRGQDVALRCDPISGHVSLFWYQQALGQGPEFLTYFQNEAQLDKSGLPSDRFFAERPEGSVSTLKIQRTQQEDSAVYLCASSPRDRGSNQPQHFGDGTRLSIL.

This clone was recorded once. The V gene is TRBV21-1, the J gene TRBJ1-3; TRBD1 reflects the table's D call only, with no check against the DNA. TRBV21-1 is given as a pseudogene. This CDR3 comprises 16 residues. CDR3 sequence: CASSPLDRGVRNTIYF. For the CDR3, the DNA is TGTGCCAGCAGCCCGTTGGACAGGGGTGTTAGAAACACCATATATTTT.

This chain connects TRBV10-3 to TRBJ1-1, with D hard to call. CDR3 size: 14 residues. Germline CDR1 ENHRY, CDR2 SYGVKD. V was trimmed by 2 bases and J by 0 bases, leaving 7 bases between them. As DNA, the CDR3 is TGTGCCATCAGTGAGGAACAGATGAACACTGAAGCTTTCTTT. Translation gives CAISEEQMNTEAFF.

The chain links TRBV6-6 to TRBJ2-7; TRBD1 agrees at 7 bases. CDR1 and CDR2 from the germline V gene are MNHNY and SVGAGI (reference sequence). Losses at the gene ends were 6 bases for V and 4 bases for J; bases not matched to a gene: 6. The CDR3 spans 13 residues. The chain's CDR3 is CASRLIQGYEQYF. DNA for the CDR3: TGTGCCAGCAGATTAATACAGGGGTACGAGCAGTACTTC.

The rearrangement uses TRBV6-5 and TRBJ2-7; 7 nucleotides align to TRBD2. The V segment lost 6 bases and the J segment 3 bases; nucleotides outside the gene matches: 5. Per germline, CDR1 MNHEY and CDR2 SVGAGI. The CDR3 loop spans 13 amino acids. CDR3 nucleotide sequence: TGTGCCAGCAGAGGGACTAAGAACTACGAGCAGTACTTC. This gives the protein CASRGTKNYEQYF.

The CDR3 DNA reads as TGTGCCAGCAGCCCACGCCACAGAAGGTCCTACGAGCAGTACTTC. As protein: CASSPRHRRSYEQYF. V gene TRBV28 combines with J gene TRBJ2-7; D not resolved. This CDR3 has 15 amino acids. Germline V CDR1 and CDR2: MDHEN, SYDVKM. Trimming took 6 bases from V and 1 from J, leaving 16 bases between them. Based on the CDR3 plus reference TRBV28 and TRBJ2-7, the full variable domain is DVKVTQSSRYLVKRTGEKVFLECVQDMDHENMFWYRQDPGLGLRLIYFSYDVKMKEKGDIPEGYSVSREKKERFSLILESASTNQTSMYLCASSPRHRRSYEQYFGPGTRLTVT.

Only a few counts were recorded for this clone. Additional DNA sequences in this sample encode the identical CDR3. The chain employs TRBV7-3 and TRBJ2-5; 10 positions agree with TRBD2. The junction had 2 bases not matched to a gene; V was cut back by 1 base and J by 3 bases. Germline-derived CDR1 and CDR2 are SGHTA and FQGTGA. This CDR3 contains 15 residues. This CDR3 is CASSLSGLAEETQYF. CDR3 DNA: TGTGCCAGCAGCTTAAGCGGACTAGCGGAAGAGACCCAGTACTTC. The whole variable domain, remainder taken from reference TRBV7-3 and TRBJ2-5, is GAGVSQTPSNKVTEKGKYVELRCDPISGHTALYWYRQSLGQGPEFLIYFQGTGAADDSGLPNDRFFAVRPEGSVSTLKIQRTERGDSAVYLCASSLSGLAEETQYFGPGTRLLVL.

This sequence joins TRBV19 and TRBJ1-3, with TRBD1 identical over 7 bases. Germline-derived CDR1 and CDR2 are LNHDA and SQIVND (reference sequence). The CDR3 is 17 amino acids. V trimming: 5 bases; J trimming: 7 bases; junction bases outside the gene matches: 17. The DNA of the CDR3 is TGTGCCAGTAGTCAGTACCGCCGTGACAGGGTCTACAACACCATATATTTT. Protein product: CASSQYRRDRVYNTIYF.

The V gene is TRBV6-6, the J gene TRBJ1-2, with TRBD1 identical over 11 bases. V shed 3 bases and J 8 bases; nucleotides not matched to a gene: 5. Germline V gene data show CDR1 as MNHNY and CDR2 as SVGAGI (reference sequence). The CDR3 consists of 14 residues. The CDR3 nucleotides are TGTGCCAGCAGTTATGGACAGGGGGCGGAGGGCTACACCTTC. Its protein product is CASSYGQGAEGYTF.

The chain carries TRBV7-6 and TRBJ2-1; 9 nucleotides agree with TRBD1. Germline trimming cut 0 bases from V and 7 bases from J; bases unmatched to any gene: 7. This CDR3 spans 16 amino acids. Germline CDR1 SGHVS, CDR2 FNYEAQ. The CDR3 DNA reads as TGTGCCAGCAGCTTAGCGCACAGGGGGCGCAAGAATGAGCAGTTCTTC. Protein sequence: CASSLAHRGRKNEQFF.

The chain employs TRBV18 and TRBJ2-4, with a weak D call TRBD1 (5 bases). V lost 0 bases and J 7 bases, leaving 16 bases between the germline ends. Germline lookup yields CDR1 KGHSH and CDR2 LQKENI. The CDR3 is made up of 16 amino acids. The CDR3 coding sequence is TGTGCCAGCTCACCACCGAAGCAAACTTCAGGGAACATTCAGTACTTC. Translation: CASSPPKQTSGNIQYF.